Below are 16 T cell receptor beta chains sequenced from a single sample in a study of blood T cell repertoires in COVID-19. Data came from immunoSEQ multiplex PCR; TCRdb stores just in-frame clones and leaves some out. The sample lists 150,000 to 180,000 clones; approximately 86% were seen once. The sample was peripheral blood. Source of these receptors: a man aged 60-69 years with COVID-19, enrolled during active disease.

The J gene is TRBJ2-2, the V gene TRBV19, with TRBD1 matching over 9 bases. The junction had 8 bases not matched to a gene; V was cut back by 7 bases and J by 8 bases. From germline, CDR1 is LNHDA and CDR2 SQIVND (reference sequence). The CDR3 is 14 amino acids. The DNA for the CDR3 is TGTGCCAGTACCTTGACAGGGGGTATAGGGGAGCTGTTTTTT. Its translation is CASTLTGGIGELFF.

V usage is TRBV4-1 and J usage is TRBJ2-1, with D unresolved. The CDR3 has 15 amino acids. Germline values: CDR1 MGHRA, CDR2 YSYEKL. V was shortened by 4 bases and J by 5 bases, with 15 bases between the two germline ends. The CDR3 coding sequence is TGCGCCAGCAGCCGGGCAGGCCTCCCCAACAATGAGCAGTTCTTC. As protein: CASSRAGLPNNEQFF.

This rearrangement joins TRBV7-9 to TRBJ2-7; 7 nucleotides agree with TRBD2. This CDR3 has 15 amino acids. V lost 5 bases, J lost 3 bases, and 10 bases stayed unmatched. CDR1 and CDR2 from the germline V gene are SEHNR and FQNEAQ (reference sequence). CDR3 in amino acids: CASSLTRGVGYEQYF. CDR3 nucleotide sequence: TGTGCCAGCAGCCTCACCCGGGGGGTCGGCTACGAGCAGTACTTC.

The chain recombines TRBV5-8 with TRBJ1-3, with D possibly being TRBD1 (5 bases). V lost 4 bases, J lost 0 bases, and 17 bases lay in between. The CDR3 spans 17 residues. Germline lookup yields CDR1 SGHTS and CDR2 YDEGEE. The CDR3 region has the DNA TGTGCCAGCAGCCAGGGTTCCGACAGTCTCTCTGGAAACACCATATATTTT. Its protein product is CASSQGSDSLSGNTIYF.

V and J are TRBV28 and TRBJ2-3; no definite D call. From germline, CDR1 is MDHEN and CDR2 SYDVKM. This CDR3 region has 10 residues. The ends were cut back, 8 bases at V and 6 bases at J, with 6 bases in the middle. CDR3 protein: CASLSDTQYF. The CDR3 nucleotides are TGTGCCAGCTTGTCTGATACGCAGTATTTT.

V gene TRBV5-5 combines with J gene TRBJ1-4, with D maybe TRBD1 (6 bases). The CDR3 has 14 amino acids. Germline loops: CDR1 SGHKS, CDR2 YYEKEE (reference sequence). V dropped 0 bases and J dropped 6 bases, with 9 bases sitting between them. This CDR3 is CASSLGGGDEKLFF. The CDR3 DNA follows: TGTGCCAGCAGCTTGGGAGGGGGAGATGAAAAACTGTTTTTT.

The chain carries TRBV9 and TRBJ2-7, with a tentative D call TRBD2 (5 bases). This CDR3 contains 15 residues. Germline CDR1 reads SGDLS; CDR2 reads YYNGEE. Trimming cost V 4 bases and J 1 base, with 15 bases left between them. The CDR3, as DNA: TGTGCCAGCAGCCCAGAAGGACTCGAATCCTACGAGCAGTACTTC. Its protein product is CASSPEGLESYEQYF.

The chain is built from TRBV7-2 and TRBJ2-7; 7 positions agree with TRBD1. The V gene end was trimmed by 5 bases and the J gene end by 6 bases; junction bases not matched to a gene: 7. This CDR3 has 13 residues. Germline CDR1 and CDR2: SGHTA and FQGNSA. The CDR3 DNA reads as TGTGCCAGCAGCCCCCCGACAGGGCCCGAGCAGTACTTC. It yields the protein CASSPPTGPEQYF.

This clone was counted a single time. The CDR3 sequence: CASSLDDSYNEQFF. The CDR3, as DNA: TGTGCCAGCAGCTTAGATGACTCTTACAATGAGCAGTTCTTC. The chain couples TRBV7-2 to TRBJ2-1, with D unresolved. The V end was cut by 1 base, the J end by 4 bases, with 8 bases between. The germline gives CDR1 SGHTA, CDR2 FQGNSA. CDR3 length: 14 residues.

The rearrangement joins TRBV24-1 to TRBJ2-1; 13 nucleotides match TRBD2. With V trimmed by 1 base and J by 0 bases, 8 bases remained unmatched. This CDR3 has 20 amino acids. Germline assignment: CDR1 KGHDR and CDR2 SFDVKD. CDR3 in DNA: TGTGCCACCAGTGATTTTAAGCAGGGACTAGCGGGGAGCTCCTACAATGAGCAGTTCTTC. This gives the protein CATSDFKQGLAGSSYNEQFF.

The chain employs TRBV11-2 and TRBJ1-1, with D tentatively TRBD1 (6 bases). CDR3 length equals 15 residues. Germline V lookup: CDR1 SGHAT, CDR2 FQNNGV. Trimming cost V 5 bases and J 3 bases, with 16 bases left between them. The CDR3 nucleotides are TGTGCCAGCAGCGATGTTTGGGGGCCGGACACTGAAGCTTTCTTT. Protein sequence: CASSDVWGPDTEAFF.

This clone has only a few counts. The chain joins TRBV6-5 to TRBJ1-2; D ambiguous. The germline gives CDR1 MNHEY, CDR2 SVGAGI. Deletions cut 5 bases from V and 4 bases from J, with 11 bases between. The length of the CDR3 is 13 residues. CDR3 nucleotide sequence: TGTGCCAGCAGTCCCGGGATTCGCTATGGCTACACCTTC. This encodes CASSPGIRYGYTF.

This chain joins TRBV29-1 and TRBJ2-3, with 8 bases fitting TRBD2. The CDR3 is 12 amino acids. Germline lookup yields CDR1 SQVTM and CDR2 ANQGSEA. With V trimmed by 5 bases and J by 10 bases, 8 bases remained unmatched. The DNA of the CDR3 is TGCAGCGTTTTAATAACTAGCGGCTCGCAGTATTTT. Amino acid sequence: CSVLITSGSQYF.

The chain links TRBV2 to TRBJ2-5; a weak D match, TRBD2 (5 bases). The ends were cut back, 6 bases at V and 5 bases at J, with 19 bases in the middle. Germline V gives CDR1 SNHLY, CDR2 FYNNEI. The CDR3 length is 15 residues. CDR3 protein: CASRPGGRVLETQYF. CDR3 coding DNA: TGTGCCAGCAGGCCAGGAGGTCGGGTCTTGGAGACCCAGTACTTC.

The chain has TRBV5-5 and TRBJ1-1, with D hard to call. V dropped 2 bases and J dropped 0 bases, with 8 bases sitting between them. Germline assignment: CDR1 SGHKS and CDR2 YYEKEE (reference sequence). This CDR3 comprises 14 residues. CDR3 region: CASSLHAMNTEAFF. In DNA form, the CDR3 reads TGTGCCAGCAGCTTACACGCCATGAACACTGAAGCTTTCTTT.

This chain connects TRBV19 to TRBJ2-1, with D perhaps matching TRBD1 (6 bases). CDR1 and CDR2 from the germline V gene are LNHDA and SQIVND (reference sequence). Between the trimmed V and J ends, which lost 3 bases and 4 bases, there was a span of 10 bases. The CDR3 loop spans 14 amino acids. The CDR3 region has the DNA TGTGCCAGTAGTATCAGGACAGCATACAATGAGCAGTTCTTC. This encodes CASSIRTAYNEQFF. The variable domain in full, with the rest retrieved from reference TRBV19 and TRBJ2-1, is DGGITQSPKYLFRKEGQNVTLSCEQNLNHDAMYWYRQDPGQGLRLIYYSQIVNDFQKGDIAEGYSVSREKKESFPLTVTSAQKNPTAFYLCASSIRTAYNEQFFGPGTRLTVL.